Listed here is a single T cell receptor beta chain. PCR involved 60 Vbeta and 13 Jbeta primers. Measured with immunoSEQ multiplex PCR; TCRdb has only the in-frame clones, and not every one. The table records over 100,000 clones, about 76% of them present only once. The CDR3 contains 13 residues. Germline CDR1 is SGHDT and CDR2 is YYEEEE. V gave up 3 bases and J gave up 9 bases, with 16 bases separating them. This sample was included in a study of cytomegalovirus exposure and HLA in healthy donors. The sample was PBMCs. The TCR sequence derives from a man in his forties or fifties in good health and CMV-seropositive. The chain carries TRBV5-6 and TRBJ2-7, with D possibly matching TRBD1 (5 bases). CDR3 protein: CASSSATAAVQYF. The CDR3 nucleotides are TGTGCCAGCAGCTCAGCGACAGCCGCCGTGCAGTACTTC.